The text below deals with one TCR beta chain. V lost 5 bases, J lost 0 bases, and 9 bases lay in between. The CDR3 has 14 amino acids. Looked up from germline, CDR1 is SGHTA and CDR2 is FQGTGA. The sample belongs to a study of T-cell reconstitution after alpha-beta-depleted transplantation in children. Unique molecular identifiers were built into the TCRbeta library. From the PCR reads, TCRdb called clonotypes with MiXCR, one entry per CDR3 protein. This table has a few hundred thousand distinct CDR3 sequences, about an eighth appearing once. V gene TRBV7-3 combines with J gene TRBJ2-3; D is uncertain. Sequenced here: PBMCs from the stem cell graft donor, sampled from the stem cell graft. The sequence came from a human donor who donated a stem cell graft to a child with combined immunodeficiency. The CDR3 here is CASSGRGSTDTQYF. CDR3 nucleotide sequence: TGTGCCAGCAGCGGCCGCGGAAGCACAGATACGCAGTATTTT. Supplemented by reference TRBV7-3 and TRBJ2-3, the full variable domain reads GAGVSQTPSNKVTEKGKYVELRCDPISGHTALYWYRQSLGQGPEFLIYFQGTGAADDSGLPNDRFFAVRPEGSVSTLKIQRTERGDSAVYLCASSGRGSTDTQYFGPGTRLTVL.